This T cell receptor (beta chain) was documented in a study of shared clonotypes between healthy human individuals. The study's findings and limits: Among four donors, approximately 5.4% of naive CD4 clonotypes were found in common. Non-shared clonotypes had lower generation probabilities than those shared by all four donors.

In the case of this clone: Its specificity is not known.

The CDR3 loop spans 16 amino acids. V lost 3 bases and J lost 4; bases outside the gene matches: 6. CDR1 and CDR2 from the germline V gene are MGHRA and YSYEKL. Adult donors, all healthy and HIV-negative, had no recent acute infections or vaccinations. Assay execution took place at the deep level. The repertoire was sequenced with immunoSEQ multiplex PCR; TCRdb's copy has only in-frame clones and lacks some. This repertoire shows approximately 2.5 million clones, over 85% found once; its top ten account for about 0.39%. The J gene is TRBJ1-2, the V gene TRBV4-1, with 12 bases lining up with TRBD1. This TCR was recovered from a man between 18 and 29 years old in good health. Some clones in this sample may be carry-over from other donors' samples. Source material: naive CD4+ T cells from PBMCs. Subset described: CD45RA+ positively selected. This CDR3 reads CASSQGQGAPPYGYTF. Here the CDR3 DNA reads TGCGCCAGCAGCCAGGGACAGGGGGCGCCCCCCTATGGCTACACCTTC.